The 12 T cell receptor beta chains below all came from one sample that was sequenced in a study of T cell changes during pregnancy in multiple sclerosis. The assay was immunoSEQ multiplex PCR, and TCRdb's table has in-frame clones only and misses some. This sample has about 44,000 clones, with more than 90% found just once. The material was CD4+ T cells from peripheral blood mononuclear cells, obtained in the first trimester of pregnancy. The receptors derive from a female donor with multiple sclerosis, enrolled in a pregnancy study.

This clone was picked up one time. The chain employs TRBV11-3 and TRBJ1-2; no clear D gene. V was clipped by 5 bases and J by 2 bases, with 9 bases between them. The length of the CDR3 is 13 residues. Germline CDR1 SGHNT, CDR2 YENEEA. In DNA, the CDR3 is TGTGCCAGCAGCCTACAGCGGAACTATGGCTACACCTTC. Its translation: CASSLQRNYGYTF. Based on the CDR3 plus reference TRBV11-3 and TRBJ1-2, the full variable domain is EAGVVQSPRYKIIEKKQPVAFWCNPISGHNTLYWYLQNLGQGPELLIRYENEEAVDDSQLPKDRFSAERLKGVDSTLKIQPAELGDSAVYLCASSLQRNYGYTFGSGTRLTVV.

The J gene is TRBJ2-1, the V gene TRBV5-1, with TRBD2 identical over 9 bases. Germline trimming cut 0 bases from V and 4 bases from J; bases unmatched to any gene: 2. Germline CDR1 reads SGHRS; CDR2 reads YFSETQ. CDR3 length: 15 amino acids. The CDR3, as DNA: TGCGCCAGCAGCTTGGGACTAGCGGCTTACAATGAGCAGTTCTTC. This gives the protein CASSLGLAAYNEQFF.

Written as DNA, the CDR3 is TGTGCCAGCAGTAGGATCGGGGGGCGCGGGACTGAAGCTTTCTTT. The encoded protein is CASSRIGGRGTEAFF. V is TRBV28 and J is TRBJ1-1; possibly TRBD1 for D (6 bases). Trimming stripped 5 bases from V and 5 bases from J, with 18 bases between. CDR3 length: 15 residues. Germline V gene lookup returns CDR1 MDHEN and CDR2 SYDVKM.

The genes are TRBV4-3 and TRBJ2-7; D call uncertain. V was pared by 4 bases and J by 0 bases, with 4 bases between. CDR3 length: 12 amino acids. CDR1 is LGHNA and CDR2 is YSLEER in the germline V gene. The DNA of the CDR3 is TGCGCCAGCAGCCCGAGCTCCTACGAGCAGTACTTC. Translating gives CASSPSSYEQYF.

V gene TRBV5-1 combines with J gene TRBJ2-2, with 9 nucleotides matching TRBD1. Trimming at V came to 0 bases and at J to 5 bases, leaving 2 bases not matched to a gene. The germline gives CDR1 SGHRS, CDR2 YFSETQ. The CDR3 sequence is 15 residues long. This CDR3 is CASSLVTGGTGELFF. Written as DNA, the CDR3 is TGCGCCAGCAGCTTGGTGACAGGGGGGACCGGGGAGCTGTTTTTT.

The chain has TRBV28 and TRBJ2-7; D perhaps matches TRBD1 (5 bases). The CDR3 covers 14 residues. V was trimmed by 2 bases and J by 2 bases, leaving 10 bases between them. In germline, CDR1 is MDHEN, CDR2 SYDVKM. The CDR3 nucleotides read TGTGCCAGCAGTTTACTAGTAGGGGCCTACGAGCAGTACTTC. This translates into CASSLLVGAYEQYF. Using reference TRBV28 and TRBJ2-7 for the parts outside the CDR3, the full variable domain is DVKVTQSSRYLVKRTGEKVFLECVQDMDHENMFWYRQDPGLGLRLIYFSYDVKMKEKGDIPEGYSVSREKKERFSLILESASTNQTSMYLCASSLLVGAYEQYFGPGTRLTVT.

V gene TRBV11-3 combines with J gene TRBJ1-5; 7 bases line up with TRBD1. J was trimmed by 2 bases and V by 1 base; bases with no gene match: 8. This CDR3 is 17 amino acids long. Germline V gene lookup returns CDR1 SGHNT and CDR2 YENEEA. The CDR3 here is CASSLVTGAEGNQPQHF. CDR3 DNA sequence: TGTGCCAGCAGCTTAGTAACAGGGGCGGAGGGCAATCAGCCCCAGCATTTT.

V gene TRBV2 combines with J gene TRBJ2-7, with 8 bases identical to TRBD2. This CDR3 spans 16 amino acids. V was clipped by 7 bases and J by 3 bases; unmatched bases: 14. The germline gives CDR1 SNHLY, CDR2 FYNNEI. In nucleotides, the CDR3 is TGTGCCAGCATGGCCCCCACTAGCGGAGAAGGCTACGAGCAGTACTTC. This codes for CASMAPTSGEGYEQYF.

The chain has TRBV29-1 and TRBJ1-1; 8 nucleotides line up with TRBD1. J was trimmed by 5 bases and V by 5 bases; bases with no gene match: 19. The CDR3 extends over 17 amino acids. Germline V gene lookup returns CDR1 SQVTM and CDR2 ANQGSEA. CDR3 loop: CSVLRPLRDRWATEAFF. In DNA, the CDR3 is TGCAGCGTTCTAAGACCGCTCCGGGACAGGTGGGCGACTGAAGCTTTCTTT.

The gene calls are TRBV2 and TRBJ1-3; 10 bases align to TRBD1. CDR1 and CDR2 from the germline V gene are SNHLY and FYNNEI. V was pared by 6 bases and J by 2 bases, with 4 bases of the junction left unmatched. The CDR3 totals 15 residues. CDR3: CASRGTGVTGNTIYF. The DNA for the CDR3 is TGTGCCAGCAGAGGGACAGGGGTTACTGGAAACACCATATATTTT. Complete variable domain (other parts from reference TRBV2 and TRBJ1-3): EPEVTQTPSHQVTQMGQEVILRCVPISNHLYFYWYRQILGQKVEFLVSFYNNEISEKSEIFDDQFSVERPDGSNFTLKIRSTKLEDSAMYFCASRGTGVTGNTIYFGEGSWLTVV.

In its sample, this clone was seen once. The rearrangement joins TRBV4-2 to TRBJ2-7; 9 bases fit TRBD1. J was trimmed by 2 bases and V by 2 bases; bases with no gene match: 7. CDR3 size: 16 residues. Per the germline V gene, CDR1 is LGHNA and CDR2 is YNFKEQ. Written as DNA, the CDR3 is TGTGCCAGCAGCCAAAGAACCGGGACAGGGCCCTACGAGCAGTACTTC. This translates into CASSQRTGTGPYEQYF.

The J gene is TRBJ1-2, the V gene TRBV6-1; D possibly corresponds to TRBD1 (6 bases). This CDR3 region has 12 residues. Per the germline V gene, CDR1 is MNHNS and CDR2 is SASEGT. V lost 6 bases to trimming and J lost 5 bases, with 10 bases between them. CDR3 DNA: TGTGCCAGCAGGGACAGCCTGTATGGCTACACCTTC. Protein: CASRDSLYGYTF.